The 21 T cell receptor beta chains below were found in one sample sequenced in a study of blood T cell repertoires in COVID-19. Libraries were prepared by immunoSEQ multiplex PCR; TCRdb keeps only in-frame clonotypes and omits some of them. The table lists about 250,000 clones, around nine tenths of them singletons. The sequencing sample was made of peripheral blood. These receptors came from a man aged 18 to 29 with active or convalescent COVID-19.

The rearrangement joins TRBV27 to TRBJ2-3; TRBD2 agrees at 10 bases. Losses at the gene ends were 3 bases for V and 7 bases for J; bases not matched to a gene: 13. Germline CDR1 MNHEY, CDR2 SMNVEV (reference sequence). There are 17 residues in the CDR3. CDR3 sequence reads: CASSFQTGTSVLYTQYF. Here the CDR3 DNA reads TGTGCCAGCAGTTTTCAGACCGGGACTAGCGTACTTTATACGCAGTATTTT.

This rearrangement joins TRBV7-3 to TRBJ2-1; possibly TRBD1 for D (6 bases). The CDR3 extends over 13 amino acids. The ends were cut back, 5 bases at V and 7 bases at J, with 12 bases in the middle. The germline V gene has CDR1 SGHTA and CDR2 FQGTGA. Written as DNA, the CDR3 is TGTGCCAGCAGCCCCACAACAGGGAATGAGCAGTTCTTC. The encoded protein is CASSPTTGNEQFF. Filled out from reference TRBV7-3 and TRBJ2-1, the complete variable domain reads GAGVSQTPSNKVTEKGKYVELRCDPISGHTALYWYRQSLGQGPEFLIYFQGTGAADDSGLPNDRFFAVRPEGSVSTLKIQRTERGDSAVYLCASSPTTGNEQFFGPGTRLTVL.

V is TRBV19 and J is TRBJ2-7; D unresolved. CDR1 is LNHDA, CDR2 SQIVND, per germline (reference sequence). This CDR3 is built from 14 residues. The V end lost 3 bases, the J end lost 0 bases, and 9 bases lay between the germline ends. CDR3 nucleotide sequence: TGTGCCAGTAGTATCGACACGAACTCCTACGAGCAGTACTTC. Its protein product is CASSIDTNSYEQYF.

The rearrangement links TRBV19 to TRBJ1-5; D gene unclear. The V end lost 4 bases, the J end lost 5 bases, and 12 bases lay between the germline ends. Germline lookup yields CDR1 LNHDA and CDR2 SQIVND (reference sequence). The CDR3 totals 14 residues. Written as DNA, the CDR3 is TGTGCCAGTAGTACAAACAGCGGATATCAGCCCCAGCATTTT. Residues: CASSTNSGYQPQHF.

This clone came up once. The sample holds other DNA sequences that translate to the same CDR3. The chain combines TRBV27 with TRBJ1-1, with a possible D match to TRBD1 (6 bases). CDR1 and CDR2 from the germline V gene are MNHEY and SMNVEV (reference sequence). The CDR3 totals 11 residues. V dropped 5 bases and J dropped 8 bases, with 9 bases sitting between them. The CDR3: CASSRGTEAFF. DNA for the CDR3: TGTGCCAGCAGTCGTGGGACAGAAGCTTTCTTT.

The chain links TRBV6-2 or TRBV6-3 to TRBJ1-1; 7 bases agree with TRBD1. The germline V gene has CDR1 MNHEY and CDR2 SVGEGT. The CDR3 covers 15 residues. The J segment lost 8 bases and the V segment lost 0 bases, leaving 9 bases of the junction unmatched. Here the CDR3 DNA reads TGTGCCAGCAGTTACTCGAACAGGGGAGATACCGAAGCTTTCTTT. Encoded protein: CASSYSNRGDTEAFF.

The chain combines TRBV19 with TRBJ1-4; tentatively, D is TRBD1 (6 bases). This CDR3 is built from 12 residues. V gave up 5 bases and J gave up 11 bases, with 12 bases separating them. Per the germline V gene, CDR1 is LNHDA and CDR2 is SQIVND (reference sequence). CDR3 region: CASSPIRGKLFF. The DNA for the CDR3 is TGTGCCAGTAGTCCCATCAGGGGCAAACTGTTTTTT.

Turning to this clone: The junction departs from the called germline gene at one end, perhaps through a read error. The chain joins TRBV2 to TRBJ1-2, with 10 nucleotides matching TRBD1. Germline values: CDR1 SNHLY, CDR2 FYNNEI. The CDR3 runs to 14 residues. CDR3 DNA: TGTGCCAGCAGTGAAGGGGACAGGGGATCGGTTTGGGACTTC. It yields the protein CASSEGDRGSVWDF.

The CDR3 DNA reads TGTGCCAGCAGCGTAGCAGGGATGAACACTGAAGCTTTCTTT. It encodes CASSVAGMNTEAFF. The rearrangement joins TRBV9 to TRBJ1-1, with TRBD1 as a possible D gene (5 bases). The CDR3 totals 14 residues. V lost 0 bases to trimming and J lost 0 bases, with 6 bases between them. CDR1 is SGDLS, CDR2 YYNGEE, per germline.

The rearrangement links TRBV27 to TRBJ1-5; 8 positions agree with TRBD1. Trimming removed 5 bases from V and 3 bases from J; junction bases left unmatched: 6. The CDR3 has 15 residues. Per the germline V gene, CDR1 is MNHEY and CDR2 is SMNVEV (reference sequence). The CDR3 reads CASSAGTGFNQPQHF. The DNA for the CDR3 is TGTGCCAGCAGTGCAGGGACAGGCTTCAATCAGCCCCAGCATTTT.

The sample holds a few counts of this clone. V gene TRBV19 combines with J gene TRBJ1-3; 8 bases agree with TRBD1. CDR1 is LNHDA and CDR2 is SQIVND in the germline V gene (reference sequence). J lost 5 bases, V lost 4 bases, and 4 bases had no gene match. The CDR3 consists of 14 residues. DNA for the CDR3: TGTGCCAGTAGTACGACAGGGGTCCGAAACACCATATATTTT. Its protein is CASSTTGVRNTIYF.

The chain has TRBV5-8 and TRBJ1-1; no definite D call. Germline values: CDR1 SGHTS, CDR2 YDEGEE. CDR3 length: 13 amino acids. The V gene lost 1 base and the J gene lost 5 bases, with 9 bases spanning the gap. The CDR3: CASSLSTMTEAFF. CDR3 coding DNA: TGTGCCAGCAGCTTGAGTACAATGACTGAAGCTTTCTTT.

The CDR3 coding sequence is TGCGCCAGCAGCCCGGACAGGGACTACGAGCAGTACTTC. Translating gives CASSPDRDYEQYF. V gene TRBV4-3 combines with J gene TRBJ2-7, with 8 bases lining up with TRBD1. Unmatched junction bases numbered 2, after V lost 4 bases and J lost 3 bases. This CDR3 spans 13 amino acids. Germline V gene lookup returns CDR1 LGHNA and CDR2 YSLEER.

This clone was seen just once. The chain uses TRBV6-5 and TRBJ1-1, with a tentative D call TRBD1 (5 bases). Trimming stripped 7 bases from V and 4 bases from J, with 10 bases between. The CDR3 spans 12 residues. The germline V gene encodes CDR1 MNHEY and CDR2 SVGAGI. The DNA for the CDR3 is TGTGCCAGCACCCAGGGATCCACTGAAGCTTTCTTT. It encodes CASTQGSTEAFF.

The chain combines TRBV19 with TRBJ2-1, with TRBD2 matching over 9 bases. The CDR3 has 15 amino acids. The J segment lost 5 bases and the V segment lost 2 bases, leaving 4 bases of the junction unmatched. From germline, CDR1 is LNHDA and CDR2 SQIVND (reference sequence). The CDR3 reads CASSIMTSGNNEQFF. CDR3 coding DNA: TGTGCCAGTAGTATAATGACTAGCGGTAACAATGAGCAGTTCTTC.

CDR3: CASSYSPGSATEAFF. The CDR3 DNA reads as TGTGCCAGCAGTTACTCTCCGGGGTCGGCCACTGAAGCTTTCTTT. This chain uses TRBV6-5 with TRBJ1-1; D gene ambiguous. The CDR3 is 15 residues long. Trimming removed 0 bases from V and 4 bases from J, with 12 bases in between. Germline V gene sequence: CDR1 MNHEY, CDR2 SVGAGI.

The CDR3 here is CASSRAGTDFSNQPQHF. CDR3 bases: TGTGCCAGTAGTAGGGCCGGGACAGATTTTAGCAATCAGCCCCAGCATTTT. J is TRBJ1-5 and V is TRBV19; TRBD1 matches 7 bases. The germline V gene encodes CDR1 LNHDA and CDR2 SQIVND (reference sequence). The CDR3 runs 17 residues. V lost 4 bases, J lost 0 bases, and 9 bases stayed unmatched. Together with reference TRBV19 and TRBJ1-5, the CDR3 gives the full variable domain: DGGITQSPKYLFRKEGQNVTLSCEQNLNHDAMYWYRQDPGQGLRLIYYSQIVNDFQKGDIAEGYSVSREKKESFPLTVTSAQKNPTAFYLCASSRAGTDFSNQPQHFGDGTRLSIL.

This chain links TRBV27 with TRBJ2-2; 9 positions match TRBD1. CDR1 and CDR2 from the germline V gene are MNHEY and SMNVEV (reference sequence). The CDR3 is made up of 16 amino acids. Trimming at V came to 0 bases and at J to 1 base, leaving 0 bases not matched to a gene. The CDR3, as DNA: TGTGCCAGCAGTTTATCGGGACAGGGGAACACCGGGGAGCTGTTTTTT. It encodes CASSLSGQGNTGELFF.

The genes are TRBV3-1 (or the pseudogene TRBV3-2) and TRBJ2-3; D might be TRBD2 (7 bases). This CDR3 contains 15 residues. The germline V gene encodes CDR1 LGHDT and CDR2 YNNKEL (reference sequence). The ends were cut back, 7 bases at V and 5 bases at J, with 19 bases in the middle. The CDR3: CASKTGGGRGDTQYF. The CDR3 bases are TGTGCCAGCAAAACAGGAGGGGGGAGGGGAGATACGCAGTATTTT.

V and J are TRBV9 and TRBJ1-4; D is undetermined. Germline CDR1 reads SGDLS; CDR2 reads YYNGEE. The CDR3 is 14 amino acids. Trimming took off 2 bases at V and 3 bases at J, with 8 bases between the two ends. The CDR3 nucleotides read TGTGCCAGCAGCGTTTCCGGGGCTAATGAAAAACTGTTTTTT. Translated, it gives CASSVSGANEKLFF.

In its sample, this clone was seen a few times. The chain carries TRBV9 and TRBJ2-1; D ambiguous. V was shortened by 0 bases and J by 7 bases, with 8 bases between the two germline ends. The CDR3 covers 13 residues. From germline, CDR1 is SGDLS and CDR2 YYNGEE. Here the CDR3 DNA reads TGTGCCAGCAGCGTAGAAGAGTGGAATGAGCAGTTCTTC. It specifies CASSVEEWNEQFF.